The rows below give T cell receptor beta chains drawn from one sample of a study of OX40 agonist ivuxolimab in advanced cancers. The protocol was immunoSEQ multiplex PCR, while the TCRdb copy is restricted to in-frame clones and leaves out a portion. The profile covers about 19,000 clones, with about four fifths appearing a single time and about an eighth taken by the ten largest. This material consisted of CD4+ or CD8+ T cells sorted from blood, taken in a trial of the OX40 agonist ivuxolimab. These receptors came from an adult with an advanced solid tumor such as melanoma, head and neck, liver or kidney cancer. Both conserved end residues are part of each CDR3. The D gene is left open where the match is weak. For some rows the clone size is stated as once, few or many, or as a class when expanded; others skip it.

size | D | J | V | CDR3 | DNA
NA | TRBD2 | TRBJ2-3 | TRBV19 | CASSPKDSFIGRAVTDTQYF | TGTGCCAGTAGTCCCAAGGACAGTTTTATCGGGAGGGCCGTAACAGATACGCAGTATTTT
NA | NA | TRBJ1-1 | TRBV6-5 | CASSYSTVEATAEAFF | TGTGCCAGCAGTTACTCGACTGTAGAAGCAACCGCTGAAGCTTTCTTT
NA | NA | TRBJ2-1 | TRBV6-5 | CASSYSPYNEQFF | TGTGCCAGCAGTTACTCCCCCTACAATGAGCAGTTCTTC
NA | NA | TRBJ2-7 | TRBV4-3 | CASSQVAKMGEQYF | TGCGCCAGCAGCCAAGTAGCCAAGATGGGCGAGCAGTACTTC
NA | NA | TRBJ2-3 | TRBV29-1 | CSVEVWVGIADTQYF | TGCAGCGTTGAAGTTTGGGTGGGAATCGCAGATACGCAGTATTTT
NA | NA | TRBJ1-5 | TRBV14 | CASSRNQPQHF | TGTGCCAGCAGCCGCAATCAGCCCCAGCATTTT
NA | NA | TRBJ1-3 | TRBV7-9 | CAKSVDRGPGNTIYF | TGTGCCAAGTCAGTAGACCGGGGCCCTGGAAACACCATATATTTT
once | NA | TRBJ1-2 | TRBV7-9 | CASSLARLGIYGYTF | TGTGCCAGCAGCTTAGCGCGTCTAGGGATCTATGGCTACACCTTC
medium-sized | TRBD2 | TRBJ2-3 | TRBV19 | CASGTSGSGDTQYF | TGTGCCAGTGGGACTAGCGGGAGTGGGGATACGCAGTATTTT
NA | NA | TRBJ2-2 | TRBV9 | CASSVERGSSTGELFF | TGTGCCAGCAGCGTAGAGAGGGGTTCATCCACCGGGGAGCTGTTTTTT
NA | NA | TRBJ2-2 | TRBV30 | CAWSVRSTGELFF | TGTGCCTGGAGTGTACGGTCCACCGGGGAGCTGTTTTTT
NA | NA | TRBJ2-1 | TRBV18 | CASSPPSGPNEQFF | TGTGCCAGCTCACCACCTAGCGGACCCAATGAGCAGTTCTTC
NA | TRBD2 | TRBJ2-5 | TRBV9 | CASSRGGTFQETQYF | TGTGCCAGCAGCCGCGGGGGGACTTTCCAAGAGACCCAGTACTTC
NA | TRBD1 | TRBJ1-1 | TRBV29-1 | CSVADRVSGNTEAFF | TGCAGCGTTGCCGACAGGGTGTCGGGGAACACTGAAGCTTTCTTT
NA | TRBD1 | TRBJ1-2 | TRBV29-1 | CSVEGQQARGYTF | TGCAGCGTGGAGGGACAGCAAGCGAGGGGCTACACCTTC
once | TRBD2 | TRBJ2-1 | TRBV6-4 | CASSDSGTSGSKRDEQFF | TGTGCCAGCAGTGACTCGGGGACTAGCGGGAGTAAACGGGATGAGCAGTTCTTC
NA | TRBD2 | TRBJ2-1 | TRBV13 | CASYPRDSGTYNEQFF | TGTGCCAGCTACCCGAGGGATAGCGGGACATACAATGAGCAGTTCTTC
NA | NA | TRBJ1-2 | TRBV27 | CASSLSSGVGYTF | TGTGCCAGCAGTTTATCGTCTGGGGTGGGCTACACCTTC
NA | NA | TRBJ2-3 | TRBV2 | CASSGGGGSTDTQYF | TGTGCCAGCAGTGGGGGAGGCGGCAGCACAGATACGCAGTATTTT
few | TRBD2 | TRBJ2-3 | TRBV16 | CASSPTAGIAGSTDTQYF | TGTGCCAGCAGCCCGACCGCTGGGATAGCGGGGAGCACAGATACGCAGTATTTT
NA | NA | TRBJ2-7 | TRBV28 | CASSHMWKVPNEQYF | TGTGCCAGCAGCCATATGTGGAAAGTTCCTAACGAGCAGTACTTC
NA | NA | TRBJ2-1 | TRBV10-2 | CASSESRFPYNGQFF | TGCGCCAGCAGTGAGTCCAGGTTCCCCTACAATGGGCAGTTCTTC